The sequence of this T cell receptor (beta chain) was determined in a study of blood T cell repertoires in COVID-19. Study summary: Specimens from acute and convalescent COVID-19 originated in the United States, Italy and Spain. T cells, B-cell-depleted T cells, or PBMCs provided the cDNA or gDNA that served as material.

With 6 bases clipped from V and 3 bases from J, the junction kept 5 bases outside the gene matches. The CDR3 has 14 residues. Germline loops: CDR1 ENHRY, CDR2 SYGVKD. As handled by the study authors: Reference gene primer amplification in the assay estimated nucleated cell counts. The repertoire was sequenced with immunoSEQ multiplex PCR; TCRdb's copy has only in-frame clones and lacks some. That table supplies the V and J calls and clone size; D and trimming were determined from the DNA. The top ten hold 7.5% to 9% of the sample, which has hundreds of thousands of clones, over 70% seen once. Sequencing was carried out using peripheral blood. The sequence was collected from a woman older than 75 with acute or convalescent COVID-19. The chain joins TRBV10-3 to TRBJ1-2; 9 bases align to TRBD1. The CDR3 DNA follows: TGTGCCATCAGAGGGGACAGGGAGGACTATGGCTACACCTTC. This sequence encodes CAIRGDREDYGYTF.